This T cell receptor (beta chain) was identified in a study of breast tumors, draining lymph nodes, adjacent tissues (dated by TCRdb to 2016 to 2017). At the level of the whole study: The study compared TCR beta repertoires across tumor, adjacent nontumor tissue and axillary lymph nodes from breast cancer patients. In human breast cancer, the study set out to evaluate how tumor, surrounding tissue and draining lymph node repertoires relate to one another and whether T cells may move between these sites.

CDR1 and CDR2, per the germline V gene, are MGHDK and SYGVNS. The CDR3, cysteine through phenylalanine, is 13 amino acids long. Of the read, only the CDR3 DNA is kept; its 39 bases are in frame from base 1. V is shortened by 4 bases, J by 3 bases, and the region joining them spans 10 bases. Beyond this particular receptor, the publication reports: Tumor and nontumor tissue repertoires were significantly more similar in luminal-like than in basal-like breast cancer. T-cell repertoire diversity in tumors was found to be lower than in lymph nodes but higher than in nontumor tissue, and preferential V and J gene usage was observed. The data were considered consistent with the idea that most tumor T cells come from the lymph node and then expand in tumor tissue. Rather than being directly demonstrated, the conclusion that tumor T cells originate in lymph nodes was presented as consistent with a hypothesis.

Lymph node samples came from the axillary draining lymph nodes of breast cancer patients. In the case of this clonotype: No cognate antigen has been identified for it. Within one base of it there is no much larger clone, and no base qualities were kept.

The instrument was an Illumina HiSeq 2000. Multiplex PCR amplification was used to generate the TCR beta chain libraries. High-throughput sequencing was used to analyze the amplified TCR beta chain products. The raw public reads went through TCRdb reprocessing: fastp at Q25, MiXCR clone calling, in-frame beta chains kept. Merged by CDR3 protein, the rows form single entries marked with the most common genes and DNA. Here the sample has about 100,000 distinct CDR3 sequences; 21% occur a single time. The ten most abundant clones make up less than 1.5% of the sample. This TCR was recovered from a female donor with breast cancer. Some clones in this sample may be carry-over from other donors' samples. Sequencing was carried out using axillary lymph node tissue. The rearrangement combines TRBV25-1 with TRBJ2-7; confidence is insufficient to name the D gene. The DNA sequence reads TGTGCCAGCAGTGGGGCCCCACACTACGAGCAGTACTTC. The translation is CASSGAPHYEQYF.